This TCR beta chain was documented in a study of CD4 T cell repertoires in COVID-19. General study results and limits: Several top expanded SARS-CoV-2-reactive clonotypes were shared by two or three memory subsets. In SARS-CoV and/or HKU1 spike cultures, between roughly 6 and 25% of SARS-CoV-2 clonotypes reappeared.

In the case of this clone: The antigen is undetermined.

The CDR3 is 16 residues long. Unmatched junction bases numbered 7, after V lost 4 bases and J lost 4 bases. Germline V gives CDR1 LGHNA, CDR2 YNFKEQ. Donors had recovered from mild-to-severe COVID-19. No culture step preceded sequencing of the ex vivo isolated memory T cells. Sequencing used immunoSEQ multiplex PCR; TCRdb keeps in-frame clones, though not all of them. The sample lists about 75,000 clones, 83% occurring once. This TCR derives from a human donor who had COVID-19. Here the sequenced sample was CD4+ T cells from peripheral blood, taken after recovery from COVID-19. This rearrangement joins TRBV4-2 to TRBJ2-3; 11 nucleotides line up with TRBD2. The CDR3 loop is CASSPVGSGGADTQYF. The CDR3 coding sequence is TGTGCCAGCAGCCCAGTGGGTAGCGGGGGGGCAGATACGCAGTATTTT.